This section outlines one T cell receptor (beta chain) sequence together with its context. The study recruited healthy Caucasian donors from Russia who were aged about 6 to 90. Germline CDR1 reads KGHSY; CDR2 reads FQNENV. V dropped 2 bases and J dropped 0 bases, with 8 bases sitting between them. This CDR3 region has 15 residues. The data belong to a study of blood T cells in healthy people across ages. Using a J-beta primer mix together with a sample-barcoded 5' primer, a second PCR was run for 7 to 11 cycles. Sequencing yielded, for each sample, at least 3 million paired-end reads carrying CDR3. TCRdb fed the 5' RACE reads into MiXCR, producing one record per CDR3 protein. Of roughly 800,000 distinct CDR3 sequences in the sample, nearly 60% were seen once.

The TCR comes from a man aged 25 to 45 in good health. The source material was blood. The chain employs TRBV16 and TRBJ1-5; D ambiguous. In DNA form, the CDR3 reads TGTGCCAGCAGCCAAAGGTCGGATAGCAATCAGCCCCAGCATTTT. The encoded protein is CASSQRSDSNQPQHF.